The clone carrying this T cell receptor beta chain was seen ten or more times. The entry originates in a study of low-dose radiotherapy and immunotherapy resistance in tumors. TRAV- and TRBV-specific primers, spanning alpha and beta chains, primed first-strand cDNA. TCR amplification involved about 20 PCR cycles with a constant-region primer and V-primer adapter. TCRdb used MiXCR to reprocess the reads, holding one entry per CDR3 protein. The sample consists of 95,000 to 100,000 distinct CDR3 sequences, roughly 20% of them appearing once. Time point given: after trial treatment. Sample treatment: LDRT plus nivolumab, ipilimumab, low-dose cyclophosphamide and aspirin (RACIN trial). Each donor was administered nivolumab, ipilimumab, aspirin, low-dose cyclophosphamide and low-dose radiotherapy. This clonotype was sampled from a male donor with prostate cancer. Sample: PBMCs, taken after low-dose radiotherapy plus immunotherapy.

CDR3 amino acids: CASSSRDRGYEQYF. DNA of the CDR3: TGTGCCAGCAGCAGCCGGGACAGGGGTTACGAGCAGTACTTC. This chain links TRBV13 with TRBJ2-7, with 10 bases aligning to TRBD1. Germline CDR1 and CDR2: PRHDT and FYEKMQ (reference sequence). V was pared by 5 bases and J by 4 bases, with 5 bases of the junction left unmatched. The CDR3 is 14 residues long.